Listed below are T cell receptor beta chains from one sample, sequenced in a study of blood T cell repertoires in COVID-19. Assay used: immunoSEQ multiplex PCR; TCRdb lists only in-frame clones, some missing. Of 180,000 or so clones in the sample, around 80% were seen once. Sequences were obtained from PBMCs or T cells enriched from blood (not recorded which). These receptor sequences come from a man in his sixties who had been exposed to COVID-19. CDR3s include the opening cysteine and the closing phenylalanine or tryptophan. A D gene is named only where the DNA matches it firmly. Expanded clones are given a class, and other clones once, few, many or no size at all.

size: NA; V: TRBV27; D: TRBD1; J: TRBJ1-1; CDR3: CASRNRQGANTEAFF; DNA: TGTGCCAGCAGAAACAGACAGGGGGCGAACACTGAAGCTTTCTTT
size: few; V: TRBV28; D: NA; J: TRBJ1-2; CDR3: CASSFQGGYTF; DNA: TGTGCCAGCAGTTTTCAGGGTGGCTACACCTTC
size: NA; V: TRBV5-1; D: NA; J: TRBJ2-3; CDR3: CASSLSGYGDTQYF; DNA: TGCGCCAGCAGCTTGTCGGGGTATGGAGATACGCAGTATTTT
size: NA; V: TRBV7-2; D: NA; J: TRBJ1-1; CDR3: CASSLRTGGTEAFF; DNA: TGTGCCAGCAGCCTCCGGACGGGAGGAACTGAAGCTTTCTTT
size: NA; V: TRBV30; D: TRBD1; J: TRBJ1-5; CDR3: CAWSNRGNVGQPQHF; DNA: TGTGCCTGGAGTAACAGGGGGAATGTAGGTCAGCCCCAGCATTTT
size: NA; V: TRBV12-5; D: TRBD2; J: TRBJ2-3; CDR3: CASGPTSARTDTQYF; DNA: TGTGCTAGTGGTCCTACTAGCGCCCGCACAGATACGCAGTATTTT
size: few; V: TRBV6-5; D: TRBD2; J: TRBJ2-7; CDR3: CASSLGGLGSYEQYF; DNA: TGTGCCAGCAGTCTAGGGGGACTAGGCTCCTACGAGCAGTACTTC
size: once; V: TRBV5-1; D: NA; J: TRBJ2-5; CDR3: CASSSKTGLETQYF; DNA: TGCGCCAGCAGCTCAAAAACAGGGTTGGAGACCCAGTACTTC
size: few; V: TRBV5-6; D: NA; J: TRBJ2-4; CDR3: CASSPPGSSKNIQYF; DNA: TGTGCCAGCAGCCCGCCGGGGAGTTCCAAAAACATTCAGTACTTC
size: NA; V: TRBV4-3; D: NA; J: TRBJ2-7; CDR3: CASSQGQGIYEQYF; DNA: TGCGCCAGCAGCCAAGGCCAGGGAATCTACGAGCAGTACTTC
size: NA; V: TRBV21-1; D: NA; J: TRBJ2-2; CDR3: CASSPARPGGTGELFF; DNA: TGTGCCAGCAGCCCTGCCCGTCCGGGGGGGACCGGGGAGCTGTTTTTT
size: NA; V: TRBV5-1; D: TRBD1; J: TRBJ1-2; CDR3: CASSSQTGTYGYTF; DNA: TGCGCCAGCAGCTCACAGACAGGGACCTATGGCTACACCTTC
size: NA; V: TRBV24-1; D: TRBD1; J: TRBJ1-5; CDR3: CATSDGQGGFPSNQPQHF; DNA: TGTGCCACCAGTGATGGACAGGGAGGATTTCCTAGCAATCAGCCCCAGCATTTT
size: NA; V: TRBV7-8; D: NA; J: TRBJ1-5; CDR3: CASSLETGGVEPQHF; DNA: TGTGCCAGCAGCTTAGAAACAGGAGGGGTGGAGCCCCAGCATTTT
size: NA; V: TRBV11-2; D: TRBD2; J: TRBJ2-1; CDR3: CASSSGGGDPFRSYNEQFF; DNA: TGTGCCAGCAGCTCCGGGGGAGGGGACCCCTTTAGATCCTACAATGAGCAGTTCTTC
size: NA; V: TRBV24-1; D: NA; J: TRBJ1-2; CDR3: CATSDPSGNYGYTF; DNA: TGTGCCACCAGTGATCCTTCAGGGAACTATGGCTACACCTTC
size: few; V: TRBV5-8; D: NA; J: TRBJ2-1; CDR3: CASRGGEQFF; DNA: TGTGCCAGCAGGGGAGGTGAGCAGTTCTTC
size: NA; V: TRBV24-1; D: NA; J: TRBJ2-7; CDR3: CATSDLRSNTNEQYF; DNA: TGTGCCACCAGTGATTTGCGGTCGAACACTAACGAGCAGTACTTC
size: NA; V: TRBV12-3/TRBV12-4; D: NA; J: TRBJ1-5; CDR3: CASSLLANQPQHF; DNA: TGTGCCAGCAGTTTGTTGGCCAATCAGCCCCAGCATTTT
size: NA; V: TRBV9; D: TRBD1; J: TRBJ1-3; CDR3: CASSLQGIPSSGNTIYF; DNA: TGTGCCAGCAGCCTACAGGGGATACCCTCATCTGGAAACACCATATATTTT
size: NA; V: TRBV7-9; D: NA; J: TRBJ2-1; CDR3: CASSLAEPGHNEQFF; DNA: TGTGCCAGCAGCTTAGCGGAGCCAGGGCACAATGAGCAGTTCTTC
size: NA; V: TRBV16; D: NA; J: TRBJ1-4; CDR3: CASSQWTNSGLFF; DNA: TGTGCCAGCAGCCAATGGACTAATTCGGGACTGTTTTTT
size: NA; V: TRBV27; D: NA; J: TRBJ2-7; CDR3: CASSLTGSSYEQYF; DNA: TGTGCCAGCAGTTTAACAGGAAGCTCCTACGAGCAGTACTTC
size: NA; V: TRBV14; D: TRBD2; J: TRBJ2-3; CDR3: CASSLGTSSTVDTQYF; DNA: TGTGCCAGCAGCCTAGGGACTAGCTCAACGGTAGATACGCAGTATTTT
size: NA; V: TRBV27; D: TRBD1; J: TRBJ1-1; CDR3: CASSLSSGTGGEEAFF; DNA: TGTGCCAGCAGTTTATCGTCCGGGACAGGGGGCGAAGAAGCTTTCTTT
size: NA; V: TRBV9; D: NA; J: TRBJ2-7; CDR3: CASSGESYEQYF; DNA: TGTGCCAGCAGCGGCGAATCCTACGAGCAGTACTTC
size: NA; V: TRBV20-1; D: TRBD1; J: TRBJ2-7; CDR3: CSANDPGQGLYEQYF; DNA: TGCAGTGCTAATGATCCGGGACAGGGGCTCTACGAGCAGTACTTC
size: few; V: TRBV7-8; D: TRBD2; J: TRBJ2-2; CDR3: CASSLGTSGRGRDGELFF; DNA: TGTGCCAGCAGCTTAGGGACTAGCGGGAGAGGGCGGGACGGGGAGCTGTTTTTT
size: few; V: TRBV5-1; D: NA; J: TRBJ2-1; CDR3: CASSFLSQVDEQFF; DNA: TGCGCCAGCAGCTTCCTCTCGCAGGTCGATGAGCAGTTCTTC
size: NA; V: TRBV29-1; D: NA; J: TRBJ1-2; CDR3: CSVELGGNSGYTF; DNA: TGCAGCGTTGAATTGGGGGGGAATAGCGGCTACACCTTC
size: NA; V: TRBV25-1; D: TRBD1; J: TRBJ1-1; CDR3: CASSEYGQGAQAFF; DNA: TGTGCCAGCAGTGAATACGGCCAGGGGGCACAAGCTTTCTTT
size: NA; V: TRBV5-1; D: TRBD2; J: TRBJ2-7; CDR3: CASSFGLAADEQYF; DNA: TGCGCCAGCAGCTTTGGGCTAGCGGCGGACGAGCAGTACTTC
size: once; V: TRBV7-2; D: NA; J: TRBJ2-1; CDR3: CASSLLRYNEQFF; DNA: TGTGCCAGCAGCTTACTCAGGTACAATGAGCAGTTCTTC
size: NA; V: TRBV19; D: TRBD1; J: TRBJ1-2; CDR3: CASSEGTVYGYTF; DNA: TGTGCCAGTAGTGAGGGGACAGTCTATGGCTACACCTTC
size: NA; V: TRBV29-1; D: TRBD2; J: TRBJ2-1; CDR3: CSVRVREEFF; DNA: TGCAGCGTTCGGGTGCGGGAGGAGTTCTTC
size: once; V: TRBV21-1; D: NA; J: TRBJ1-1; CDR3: CASSPKVQGEGTEAFF; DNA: TGTGCCAGCAGCCCCAAGGTACAGGGCGAAGGTACTGAAGCTTTCTTT
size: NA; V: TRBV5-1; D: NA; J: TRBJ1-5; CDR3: CASSENHGNQPQHF; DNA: TGCGCCAGCAGCGAGAACCATGGCAATCAGCCCCAGCATTTT
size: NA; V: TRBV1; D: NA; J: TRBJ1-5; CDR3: CTSSQDWGLNQPQHF; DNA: TGCACCAGCAGCCAAGATTGGGGCCTAAATCAGCCCCAGCATTTT
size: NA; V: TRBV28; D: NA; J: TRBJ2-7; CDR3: CASSLDWVYEQYF; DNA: TGTGCCAGCAGTTTGGACTGGGTCTACGAGCAGTACTTC
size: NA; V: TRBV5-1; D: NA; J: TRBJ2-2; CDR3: CASSLDYRDTGELFF; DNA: TGCGCCAGCAGCTTGGATTACCGGGACACCGGGGAGCTGTTTTTT
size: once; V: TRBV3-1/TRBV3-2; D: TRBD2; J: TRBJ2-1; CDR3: CASSQERRSSGSGEQFF; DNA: TGTGCCAGCAGCCAAGAGAGGAGGTCTAGCGGGAGCGGTGAGCAGTTCTTC
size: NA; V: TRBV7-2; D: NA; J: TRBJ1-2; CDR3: CASSTIDYGYTF; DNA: TGTGCCAGCAGCACCATAGACTATGGCTACACCTTC
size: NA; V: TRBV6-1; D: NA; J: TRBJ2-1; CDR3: CASSEALQGSNEQFF; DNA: TGTGCCAGCAGTGAAGCTTTGCAGGGAAGCAATGAGCAGTTCTTC
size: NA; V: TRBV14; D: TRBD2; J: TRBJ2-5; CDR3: CASSQELAGGVQETQYF; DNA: TGTGCCAGCAGCCAAGAACTAGCGGGAGGCGTCCAAGAGACCCAGTACTTC
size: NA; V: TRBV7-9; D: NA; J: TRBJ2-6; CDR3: CASSLGVGANVLTF; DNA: TGTGCCAGCAGCTTGGGCGTCGGGGCCAACGTCCTGACTTTC
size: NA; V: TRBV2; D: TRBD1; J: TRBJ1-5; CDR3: CASSIPGTGGQPQHF; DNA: TGTGCCAGCAGTATTCCCGGGACAGGGGGTCAGCCCCAGCATTTT
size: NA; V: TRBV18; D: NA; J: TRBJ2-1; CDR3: CASSPLDYEQFF; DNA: TGTGCCAGCTCACCACTAGATTATGAGCAGTTCTTC
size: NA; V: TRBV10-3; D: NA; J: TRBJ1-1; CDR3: CAISETQGNTEAFF; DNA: TGTGCCATCAGTGAGACCCAGGGAAACACTGAAGCTTTCTTT
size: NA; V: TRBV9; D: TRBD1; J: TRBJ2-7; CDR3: CASSDMTGAEYF; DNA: TGTGCCAGCAGCGACATGACAGGGGCAGAGTACTTC
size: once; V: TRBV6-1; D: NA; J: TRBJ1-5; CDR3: CASSEATVQVGPQHF; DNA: TGTGCCAGCAGTGAAGCCACCGTACAGGTTGGGCCCCAGCATTTT
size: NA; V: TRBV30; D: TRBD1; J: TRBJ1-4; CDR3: CAWNSGTGNEKLFF; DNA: TGTGCCTGGAACTCCGGGACAGGGAATGAAAAACTGTTTTTT
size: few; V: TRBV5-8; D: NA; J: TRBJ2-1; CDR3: CASSLGSRPGSYNEQFF; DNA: TGTGCCAGCAGCTTGGGGTCTAGACCTGGTTCCTACAATGAGCAGTTCTTC
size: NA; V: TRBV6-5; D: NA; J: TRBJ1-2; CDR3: CASSYSQGTTNYGYTF; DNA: TGTGCCAGCAGTTACTCGCAGGGGACAACTAACTATGGCTACACCTTC